These T cell receptor beta chains were read from a single sample in a study of beta chain features in type 1 diabetes. Generated by immunoSEQ multiplex PCR, the TCRdb table keeps only in-frame clones and is missing some. The repertoire consists of about 150,000 clones, with less than 11% occurring once and the leading ten covering under 1.5%. Sequencing was carried out using naive CD4+ T cells from blood. These TCRs come from a man aged 18-30 years in good health. The CDR3 runs from the conserved cysteine through the conserved F or W. D genes are given only for firm matches. A row's size may be missing; if present it is once, few, many or a size class.

cdr3_length: 15; v_call: TRBV7-2; j_call: TRBJ2-7; clone_size: .; d_call: .; cdr3_aa: CASSLGGHQGYEQYF; cdr3_nt: TGTGCCAGCAGCTTAGGGGGACATCAAGGCTACGAGCAGTACTTC
cdr3_length: 16; v_call: TRBV19; j_call: TRBJ2-1; clone_size: few; d_call: .; cdr3_aa: CATARDWALLGDEQFF; cdr3_nt: TGTGCCACGGCCCGAGACTGGGCCTTATTAGGGGATGAGCAGTTCTTC
cdr3_length: 13; v_call: TRBV14; j_call: TRBJ1-2; clone_size: .; d_call: .; cdr3_aa: CASSPRVDHGYTF; cdr3_nt: TGTGCCAGCAGCCCCAGGGTTGACCATGGCTACACCTTC
cdr3_length: 12; v_call: TRBV7-2; j_call: TRBJ2-1; clone_size: .; d_call: .; cdr3_aa: CASSLDSNEQFF; cdr3_nt: TGTGCCAGCAGCTTAGACAGCAATGAGCAGTTCTTC
cdr3_length: 16; v_call: TRBV4-1; j_call: TRBJ1-2; clone_size: few; d_call: TRBD1; cdr3_aa: CASSRPTGGMKDGYTF; cdr3_nt: TGCGCCAGCAGCCGCCCGACAGGGGGCATGAAGGATGGCTACACCTTC
cdr3_length: 16; v_call: TRBV19; j_call: TRBJ1-6; clone_size: .; d_call: TRBD1; cdr3_aa: CASTDPGQGANSPLHF; cdr3_nt: TGTGCCAGTACCGACCCAGGACAGGGGGCTAATTCACCCCTCCACTTT
cdr3_length: 12; v_call: TRBV7-2; j_call: TRBJ1-2; clone_size: .; d_call: .; cdr3_aa: CASSLLRDGYTF; cdr3_nt: TGTGCCAGCAGCTTATTGCGGGATGGCTACACCTTC
cdr3_length: 16; v_call: TRBV18; j_call: TRBJ2-3; clone_size: few; d_call: TRBD2; cdr3_aa: CASSPGGLAATDTQYF; cdr3_nt: TGTGCCAGCTCACCAGGGGGACTAGCGGCCACAGATACGCAGTATTTT
cdr3_length: 15; v_call: TRBV7-8; j_call: TRBJ1-6; clone_size: .; d_call: .; cdr3_aa: CASSSGQPQDSPLHF; cdr3_nt: TGTGCCAGCAGCTCCGGACAGCCGCAGGATTCACCCCTCCACTTT
cdr3_length: 17; v_call: TRBV15; j_call: TRBJ2-4; clone_size: few; d_call: TRBD1; cdr3_aa: CATSRDYTGGVKNIQYF; cdr3_nt: TGTGCCACCAGCAGAGATTACACAGGGGGCGTCAAAAACATTCAGTACTTC
cdr3_length: 14; v_call: TRBV7-2; j_call: TRBJ1-2; clone_size: few; d_call: TRBD1; cdr3_aa: CASSRDRDGYGYTF; cdr3_nt: TGTGCCAGCAGCCGGGACAGGGACGGCTATGGCTACACCTTC
cdr3_length: 13; v_call: TRBV10-3; j_call: TRBJ1-4; clone_size: few; d_call: .; cdr3_aa: CAISSTETEQVFF; cdr3_nt: TGTGCCATCAGCTCAACCGAGACAGAGCAGGTGTTTTTT
cdr3_length: 15; v_call: TRBV27; j_call: TRBJ1-5; clone_size: .; d_call: TRBD1; cdr3_aa: CASSAGGGWEQPQHF; cdr3_nt: TGTGCCAGCAGTGCAGGGGGCGGATGGGAGCAGCCCCAGCATTTT
cdr3_length: 15; v_call: TRBV29-1; j_call: TRBJ1-2; clone_size: .; d_call: .; cdr3_aa: CSVGGTGRRNYGYTF; cdr3_nt: TGCAGCGTTGGGGGAACAGGGAGACGGAACTATGGCTACACCTTC
cdr3_length: 16; v_call: TRBV5-6; j_call: TRBJ2-6; clone_size: .; d_call: TRBD2; cdr3_aa: CASTAGGETGANVLTF; cdr3_nt: TGTGCCAGCACTGCGGGAGGGGAGACTGGGGCCAACGTCCTGACTTTC
cdr3_length: 15; v_call: TRBV5-8; j_call: TRBJ2-3; clone_size: few; d_call: .; cdr3_aa: CASSLGRGVGDTQYF; cdr3_nt: TGTGCCAGCAGCTTGGGAAGGGGCGTCGGGGATACGCAGTATTTT
cdr3_length: 15; v_call: TRBV28; j_call: TRBJ2-7; clone_size: few; d_call: TRBD1; cdr3_aa: CASSFYPGQSYEQYF; cdr3_nt: TGTGCCAGCAGTTTCTACCCGGGACAGTCCTACGAGCAGTACTTC
cdr3_length: 14; v_call: TRBV7-2; j_call: TRBJ1-5; clone_size: few; d_call: TRBD1; cdr3_aa: CASSRTGGNQPQHF; cdr3_nt: TGTGCCAGCAGCCGGACAGGGGGCAATCAGCCCCAGCATTTT
cdr3_length: 15; v_call: TRBV7-9; j_call: TRBJ1-1; clone_size: .; d_call: .; cdr3_aa: CASSLNEAGNTEAFF; cdr3_nt: TGTGCCAGCAGCTTAAACGAAGCGGGGAACACTGAAGCTTTCTTT
cdr3_length: 13; v_call: TRBV6-5; j_call: TRBJ2-2; clone_size: .; d_call: TRBD2; cdr3_aa: CASSSGRGGLVFF; cdr3_nt: TGTGCCAGCAGTTCCGGTCGGGGGGGACTGGTGTTTTTT